The 23 T cell receptor beta chains presented below share a single source sample, sequenced in a study of T-cell memory formation after mild COVID-19 (dated by TCRdb to about 2021). Libraries were built with 5' RACE. Sequenced on an Illumina NovaSeq 6000. The public reads were reprocessed in TCRdb via fastp at Q25 and MiXCR, keeping in-frame beta chains. Duplicate CDR3 protein sequences are folded into a single record with the most common DNA and genes. This sample holds around 340,000 distinct CDR3 sequences; approximately 21% were observed only once. The ten largest clonotypes hold roughly an eighth of the sample. The sample consisted of PBMCs or a T cell subset sorted from them (not recorded which). These receptors were taken from an adult woman who had mild COVID-19 (a few samples of this study predate the infection). The sample titles of this study are shuffled in the database, so cell type and time point are left out; the donor was told from shared clones.

This clonotype was recorded a few times. The genes are TRBV5-1 and TRBJ2-5; D gene uncertain. CDR1 is SGHRS and CDR2 is YFSETQ in the germline V gene. This CDR3 has 12 residues. V was pared by 0 bases and J by 3 bases, with 3 bases between. The CDR3 DNA is TGCGCCAGCAGCTTGGCCAAAGAGACCCAGTACTTC. Protein product: CASSLAKETQYF.

The table lists this clonotype with a few counts. The chain combines TRBV7-9 with TRBJ1-1; D perhaps matches TRBD1 (6 bases). The CDR3 consists of 17 residues. Per the germline V gene, CDR1 is SEHNR and CDR2 is FQNEAQ (reference sequence). Trimming removed 1 base from V and 1 base from J, with 16 bases in between. In nucleotides, the CDR3 is TGTGCCAGCAGCTTAGGGGGGCCAGGGAGGAGGAACACTGAAGCTTTCTTT. Its translation: CASSLGGPGRRNTEAFF.

This clonotype showed up just a few times. The chain couples TRBV4-3 to TRBJ2-1, with D possibly TRBD2 on 5 matching bases. Germline V gene sequence: CDR1 LGHNA, CDR2 YSLEER. The CDR3 has 15 amino acids. The germline V and J ends were trimmed by 3 bases and 1 base, with 10 bases remaining between them. For the CDR3, the DNA is TGCGCCAGCAGCCAGGCCGGGGAGTCCTACAATGAGCAGTTCTTC. The encoded protein is CASSQAGESYNEQFF.

This clonotype was counted between two and nine times. The chain combines TRBV12-3 or TRBV12-4 with TRBJ1-2, with D possibly matching TRBD1 (5 bases). The CDR3 length is 15 residues. Between the trimmed V and J ends, which lost 7 bases and 4 bases, there was a span of 19 bases. The CDR3 region is CASNPRLGVGYGYTF. The CDR3, as DNA: TGTGCCAGCAACCCCCGGTTGGGGGTTGGCTATGGCTACACCTTC.

This clonotype was detected many times. The V and J genes are TRBV11-1 and TRBJ2-1; no clear D. Trimming took off 4 bases at V and 2 bases at J, with 3 bases between the two ends. CDR1 is SGHAT and CDR2 is FQDESV in the germline V gene (reference sequence). The CDR3 covers 12 residues. In nucleotides, the CDR3 is TGTGCCAGCAGCTCGACCTACAATGAGCAGTTCTTC. It encodes CASSSTYNEQFF. Filled out from reference TRBV11-1 and TRBJ2-1, the complete variable domain reads EAEVAQSPRYKITEKSQAVAFWCDPISGHATLYWYRQILGQGPELLVQFQDESVVDDSQLPKDRFSAERLKGVDSTLKIQPAELGDSAMYLCASSSTYNEQFFGPGTRLTVL.

The chain combines TRBV6-6 with TRBJ1-2, with a possible D match to TRBD1 (5 bases). CDR1 is MNHNY and CDR2 is SVGAGI in the germline V gene (reference sequence). Trimming shortened V by 5 bases and J by 5 bases, and 24 bases separated the two germline ends. The CDR3 is 17 amino acids. CDR3 region: CASSDRTTAGLLYGYTF. The DNA for the CDR3 is TGTGCCAGCAGTGACCGGACAACCGCAGGGTTACTTTATGGCTACACCTTC.

The chain combines TRBV5-6 with TRBJ1-1, with D maybe TRBD1 (5 bases). There are 16 residues in the CDR3. The V end lost 5 bases, the J end lost 1 base, and 18 bases lay between the germline ends. Looked up from germline, CDR1 is SGHDT and CDR2 is YYEEEE. CDR3 in amino acids: CASRSSLGAWNTEAFF. CDR3 in DNA: TGTGCCAGCAGGTCCTCACTCGGGGCTTGGAACACTGAAGCTTTCTTT.

This clonotype was detected only once. This chain connects TRBV12-3 or TRBV12-4 to TRBJ2-2; D remains ambiguous. Trimming took 4 bases from V and 0 from J, leaving 18 bases between them. This CDR3 spans 18 amino acids. CDR3 sequence reads: CASSSRLKAATNTGELFF. The CDR3 bases are TGTGCCAGCAGTTCCCGTCTTAAGGCAGCTACGAACACCGGGGAGCTGTTTTTT.

The chain links TRBV25-1 to TRBJ2-7; TRBD2 agrees at 10 bases. The CDR3 is made up of 18 amino acids. V lost 2 bases to trimming and J lost 5 bases; unmatched junction nucleotides: 15. CDR1 and CDR2 from the germline V gene are MGHDK and SYGVNS. CDR3 sequence reads: CASSEGHEGGLARNEQYF. In nucleotides, the CDR3 is TGTGCCAGCAGTGAAGGTCACGAAGGGGGACTAGCGCGGAACGAGCAGTACTTC.

The chain links TRBV7-2 to TRBJ2-3, with unresolved D. This CDR3 has 16 amino acids. Germline V gene sequence: CDR1 SGHTA, CDR2 FQGNSA. Trimming stripped 4 bases from V and 0 bases from J, with 14 bases between. CDR3 in amino acids: CASSSPIRESTDTQYF. CDR3 bases: TGTGCCAGCAGCTCCCCCATTCGAGAAAGCACAGATACGCAGTATTTT.

The chain joins TRBV6-5 to TRBJ1-4; 10 nucleotides match TRBD1. J lost 7 bases, V lost 0 bases, and 2 bases had no gene match. The germline gives CDR1 MNHEY, CDR2 SVGAGI. This CDR3 has 15 amino acids. DNA for the CDR3: TGTGCCAGCAGTTACTCGACAGGGGGCGGTGAAAAACTGTTTTTT. The encoded protein is CASSYSTGGGEKLFF.

V usage is TRBV20-1 and J usage is TRBJ2-7; possible D gene TRBD1, 6 bases. Trimming stripped 1 base from V and 5 bases from J, with 12 bases between. Germline CDR1 reads DFQATT; CDR2 reads SNEGSKA (reference sequence). CDR3 size: 13 residues. DNA of the CDR3: TGCAGTGCTAGAGCGGCAGGGGTACACGAGCAGTACTTC. Amino acid sequence: CSARAAGVHEQYF.

This clonotype occurred a few times. This rearrangement joins TRBV7-6 to TRBJ1-3; D gene unclear. Germline V gene lookup returns CDR1 SGHVS and CDR2 FNYEAQ. Trimming left V 5 bases short and J 1 base short, with 15 bases between. The length of the CDR3 is 16 residues. Here the CDR3 DNA reads TGTGCCAGCAGCGTCGCATCGTATCGTTCTGGAAACACCATATATTTT. Encoded protein: CASSVASYRSGNTIYF.

This clonotype was observed a few times. The chain recombines TRBV30 with TRBJ1-2; D uncertain. The germline V gene has CDR1 GTSNPN and CDR2 SVGIG (reference sequence). The CDR3 covers 13 residues. V was pared by 0 bases and J by 4 bases, with 9 bases between. This CDR3 reads CAWSVPSSYGYTF. CDR3 coding DNA: TGTGCCTGGAGTGTTCCGAGCTCCTATGGCTACACCTTC.

V and J are TRBV9 and TRBJ1-3; possibly TRBD1 for D (6 bases). CDR1 is SGDLS, CDR2 YYNGEE, per germline. The CDR3 is made up of 17 amino acids. V was pared by 4 bases and J by 1 base, with 18 bases between. The CDR3 DNA reads as TGTGCCAGCAGCTCTCCGACGGGGGGCTCATCTGGAAACACCATATATTTT. Translating it yields CASSSPTGGSSGNTIYF.

This clonotype was counted only a few times. J is TRBJ1-4 and V is TRBV4-3; TRBD1 is a possible D gene (5 bases). The ends were cut back, 4 bases at V and 4 bases at J, with 16 bases in the middle. This CDR3 comprises 16 residues. The germline V gene encodes CDR1 LGHNA and CDR2 YSLEER. CDR3 in amino acids: CASSLDLRTNNEKLFF. DNA of the CDR3: TGCGCCAGCAGCCTCGACCTGCGGACAAATAATGAAAAACTGTTTTTT.

This sequence joins TRBV7-3 and TRBJ2-1; the D gene is possibly TRBD1 (5 bases). Germline V lookup: CDR1 SGHTA, CDR2 FQGTGA. With 3 bases removed from V and 7 bases from J, the gap between germline ends came to 10 bases. This CDR3 has 13 amino acids. The CDR3 DNA reads TGTGCCAGCAGCTTCACCACAGGAAATGAGCAGTTCTTC. Translation gives CASSFTTGNEQFF.

This chain links TRBV12-3 or TRBV12-4 with TRBJ2-5; 12 bases fit TRBD1. This CDR3 has 15 residues. Germline trimming cut 1 base from V and 5 bases from J; bases unmatched to any gene: 2. As DNA, the CDR3 is TGTGCCAGCAGTTTAGGGGACAGGGGGCCGGAGACCCAGTACTTC. This sequence encodes CASSLGDRGPETQYF.

J is TRBJ2-5 and V is TRBV7-6; no definite D call. V was clipped by 1 base and J by 2 bases, with 5 bases between them. CDR3 size: 13 residues. Germline V gene data show CDR1 as SGHVS and CDR2 as FNYEAQ. For the CDR3, the DNA is TGTGCCAGCAGCTTAGGAATTCAAGAGACCCAGTACTTC. Translating gives CASSLGIQETQYF.

This clonotype was counted a few times. This chain uses TRBV11-3 with TRBJ2-2, with D tentatively TRBD1 (5 bases). V was shortened by 8 bases and J by 2 bases, with 12 bases between the two germline ends. Germline V gene lookup returns CDR1 SGHNT and CDR2 YENEEA. The length of the CDR3 is 14 residues. CDR3 region: CASDLRANTGELFF. The CDR3 nucleotides read TGTGCCAGCGACCTCAGGGCTAACACCGGGGAGCTGTTTTTT.

The chain couples TRBV7-2 to TRBJ2-3; D not resolved. Germline V lookup: CDR1 SGHTA, CDR2 FQGNSA. This CDR3 has 13 residues. V was cut by 0 bases and J by 5 bases, with 6 bases left in between. The CDR3 nucleotides are TGTGCCAGCAGCTTAGCGGGAATAGATACGCAGTATTTT. Protein product: CASSLAGIDTQYF.

This clonotype was detected only a few times. The rearrangement links TRBV12-3 or TRBV12-4 to TRBJ2-7; 13 nucleotides agree with TRBD2. The V and J ends lost 6 bases and 6 bases, in that order; junction bases with no gene match: 5. The CDR3 contains 14 residues. The CDR3 sequence is CASSPTSGRAEQYF. The DNA of the CDR3 is TGTGCCAGCAGCCCAACTAGCGGGAGGGCCGAGCAGTACTTC.

This rearrangement joins TRBV12-3 or TRBV12-4 to TRBJ1-2; TRBD1 matches 8 bases. CDR3 length equals 14 residues. V shed 5 bases and J 7 bases; nucleotides not matched to a gene: 9. The CDR3 sequence: CASSQSGGSSGYTF. The CDR3 DNA follows: TGTGCCAGCAGTCAATCAGGGGGCTCGAGTGGCTACACCTTC.